What follows are 9 T cell receptor beta chains derived from one specimen sequenced in a study of blood T cell repertoires in COVID-19. Assay used: immunoSEQ multiplex PCR; TCRdb lists only in-frame clones, some missing. This table holds roughly 80,000 clones, under 80% found once. Input material: peripheral blood. The receptors come from a human donor in a cohort sampled during active COVID-19.

The chain combines TRBV3-1 (or the pseudogene TRBV3-2) with TRBJ2-5; tentatively, D is TRBD1 (6 bases). Trimming stripped 0 bases from V and 5 bases from J, with 7 bases between. Germline assignment: CDR1 LGHDT and CDR2 YNNKEL (reference sequence). The CDR3 length is 13 residues. This CDR3 is CASSQDRGETQYF. DNA of the CDR3: TGTGCCAGCAGCCAAGACAGGGGCGAGACCCAGTACTTC.

The chain combines TRBV6-6 with TRBJ1-5; D may be TRBD1 (6 bases). V was clipped by 4 bases and J by 4 bases, with 14 bases between them. Germline assignment: CDR1 MNHNY and CDR2 SVGAGI (reference sequence). The length of the CDR3 is 15 residues. CDR3 sequence: CASSSLGGINQPQHF. The CDR3 nucleotides read TGTGCCAGCAGTTCCCTAGGGGGAATAAATCAGCCCCAGCATTTT.

The chain has TRBV30 and TRBJ2-7, with 12 bases that match TRBD2. Germline assignment: CDR1 GTSNPN and CDR2 SVGIG (reference sequence). CDR3 size: 13 residues. The J segment lost 4 bases and the V segment lost 8 bases, leaving 6 bases of the junction unmatched. CDR3 sequence (DNA): TGTGCCACAACACTAGCGGGGGGTTACGAGCAGTACTTC. Encoded protein: CATTLAGGYEQYF. The variable domain in full, completed from reference TRBV30 and TRBJ2-7, reads SQTIHQWPATLVQPVGSPLSLECTVEGTSNPNLYWYRQAAGRGLQLLFYSVGIGQISSEVPQNLSASRPQDRQFILSSKKLLLSDSGFYLCATTLAGGYEQYFGPGTRLTVT.

The sample holds a few counts of this clone. The V gene is TRBV5-1, the J gene TRBJ2-3; the match to TRBD2 covers 7 bases. J gave up 6 bases and V 7 bases, and 8 bases lay outside the gene matches. Germline V gene data show CDR1 as SGHRS and CDR2 as YFSETQ. The CDR3 length is 13 residues. This CDR3 is CASQGGARDTQYF. CDR3 DNA: TGCGCCAGCCAGGGAGGGGCGAGGGATACGCAGTATTTT.

The rearrangement links TRBV9 to TRBJ2-5; 13 positions agree with TRBD2. The germline CDR1 and CDR2 sequences are SGDLS and YYNGEE. This CDR3 has 18 amino acids. With V trimmed by 0 bases and J by 3 bases, 8 bases remained unmatched. Written as DNA, the CDR3 is TGTGCCAGCAGCGTAGGTGGGACTAGCGGGGTTGGGGAAGAGACCCAGTACTTC. This codes for CASSVGGTSGVGEETQYF.

The chain uses TRBV5-4 and TRBJ2-7; a possible D gene is TRBD1 (6 bases). Looked up from germline, CDR1 is SGHNT and CDR2 is YYREEE (reference sequence). CDR3 length: 15 residues. The germline V and J ends were trimmed by 3 bases and 3 bases, with 16 bases remaining between them. This CDR3 is CASSSSPDSNYEQYV. The CDR3 nucleotides are TGTGCCAGCAGCTCGAGCCCGGACAGCAACTACGAGCAGTACGTC.

This clone was counted a single time. The rearrangement joins TRBV28 to TRBJ1-1; 10 bases align to TRBD1. The CDR3 has 15 amino acids. Per germline, CDR1 MDHEN and CDR2 SYDVKM. After removal of 6 bases from V and 5 bases from J, the junction contained 9 bases not matched to a gene. The chain's CDR3 is CASSGDRGIGTEAFF. The CDR3 bases are TGTGCCAGCAGCGGGGACAGGGGAATAGGTACTGAAGCTTTCTTT.

The rearrangement links TRBV7-8 to TRBJ2-7; TRBD2 might be the D (7 bases). The V end lost 1 base, the J end lost 2 bases, and 9 bases lay between the germline ends. Germline V gene sequence: CDR1 SGHVS, CDR2 FQNEAQ. The CDR3 is 14 amino acids. CDR3 bases: TGTGCCAGCAGCTTAGAGGGGGGGGCCTACGAGCAGTACTTC. It encodes CASSLEGGAYEQYF.

The CDR3 sequence: CASSSSGRSTGELFF. CDR3 coding DNA: TGTGCCAGCAGTTCTAGCGGGAGAAGCACCGGGGAGCTGTTTTTT. V is TRBV28 and J is TRBJ2-2, with 10 bases aligning to TRBD2. Losses at the gene ends were 4 bases for V and 4 bases for J; bases not matched to a gene: 3. Germline lookup yields CDR1 MDHEN and CDR2 SYDVKM. The CDR3 runs to 15 residues.